This TCR beta chain was captured by sequencing in a study of blood T cell repertoires in COVID-19. The wider study: Whether acute or convalescent, the COVID-19 samples came from the United States, Italy and Spain.

Clinical history reported by participants formed the basis on which cohorts were assigned. CDR3 length equals 15 residues. Trimming took off 1 base at V and 3 bases at J, with 10 bases between the two ends. In germline, CDR1 is KGHSH, CDR2 LQKENI. In the authors' workflow: Cell counts per sample came from amplifying reference gene primers. Assay: immunoSEQ multiplex PCR; the TCRdb copy retains only in-frame clones and omits some. The V and J calls and clone size are taken from that table; D and trimming were inferred from the DNA. The sample has 200,000 to 250,000 clones, roughly 77% seen once; the top ten hold 9.2%.

Sample: PBMCs or T cells enriched from blood (not recorded which). The rearrangement joins TRBV18 to TRBJ2-1; D possibly corresponds to TRBD1 (5 bases). This sequence originates from a man aged 40-49 years who had recovered from COVID-19. The CDR3 region is CASSPQAGIYNEQFF. The CDR3 DNA is TGTGCCAGCTCACCACAAGCAGGGATCTACAATGAGCAGTTCTTC.